This T cell receptor beta chain was recovered during a study of control samples from healthy donors and cancer patients. The length of the CDR3 is 13 residues. Germline values: CDR1 SGDLS, CDR2 YYNGEE. V was shortened by 0 bases and J by 6 bases, with 8 bases between the two germline ends. TCRdb keeps only in-frame clones here, not all; method: immunoSEQ multiplex PCR. The table has over 200,000 clones, approximately 80% seen once. Sequencing used PBMCs. The clonotype was recovered from an older woman with lung cancer. The rearrangement joins TRBV9 to TRBJ2-3; D gene unclear. The CDR3 here is CASSVGVDDTQYF. In nucleotides, the CDR3 is TGTGCCAGCAGCGTAGGGGTTGACGATACGCAGTATTTT.